A single sample gave rise to the 28 T cell receptor beta chains below, sequenced in a study of cytomegalovirus exposure and HLA in healthy donors. The assay was immunoSEQ multiplex PCR, and TCRdb's table has in-frame clones only and misses some. The table includes roughly 350,000 clones, 75% to 90% detected once. Specimen: PBMCs. The receptors were sampled from a woman between 18 and 29 years old in good health and CMV-seronegative.

This clone was seen once. This sequence joins TRBV27 and TRBJ2-1, with 9 bases lining up with TRBD2. This CDR3 region has 14 residues. V was clipped by 6 bases and J by 3 bases; unmatched bases: 3. Germline-derived CDR1 and CDR2 are MNHEY and SMNVEV (reference sequence). CDR3 sequence: CASRGLALYNEQFF. CDR3 in DNA: TGTGCCAGCAGAGGACTAGCGCTCTACAATGAGCAGTTCTTC.

CDR3: CASSPTGTGVRDTQYF. CDR3 nucleotides: TGTGCCAGCAGCCCTACGGGGACGGGAGTTAGAGATACGCAGTATTTT. The rearrangement uses TRBV5-4 and TRBJ2-3; possible D gene TRBD2, 6 bases. Trimming took off 4 bases at V and 5 bases at J, with 20 bases between the two ends. The CDR3 contains 16 residues. Germline lookup yields CDR1 SGHNT and CDR2 YYREEE (reference sequence).

The chain uses TRBV7-2 and TRBJ2-5; tentative D call: TRBD1 (6 bases). Germline V gene sequence: CDR1 SGHTA, CDR2 FQGNSA. This CDR3 has 13 residues. V shed 5 bases and J shed 5 bases, with 12 bases lying between them. The CDR3 DNA sequence: TGTGCCAGCAGCGAACAGGGTTGGGAGACCCAGTACTTC. Protein: CASSEQGWETQYF.

The genes are TRBV28 and TRBJ2-7, with a possible D match to TRBD1 (6 bases). The V gene lost 6 bases and the J gene lost 2 bases, with 14 bases spanning the gap. The CDR3 totals 14 residues. Germline lookup yields CDR1 MDHEN and CDR2 SYDVKM. The CDR3 protein is CASRLQGTPYEQYF. DNA for the CDR3: TGTGCCAGCAGACTCCAGGGGACCCCCTACGAGCAGTACTTC.

The CDR3 loop is CASRGTARGNNEQFF. CDR3 DNA: TGTGCCAGCAGGGGGACAGCCCGAGGGAACAATGAGCAGTTCTTC. V is TRBV7-2 and J is TRBJ2-1; TRBD1 agrees at 7 bases. Per the germline V gene, CDR1 is SGHTA and CDR2 is FQGNSA. The CDR3 has 15 amino acids. Unmatched junction bases numbered 10, after V lost 6 bases and J lost 5 bases.

The count of this clone is one. V gene TRBV9 combines with J gene TRBJ2-5; TRBD2 might be the D (6 bases). Germline values: CDR1 SGDLS, CDR2 YYNGEE. The CDR3 extends over 15 amino acids. V lost 0 bases, J lost 5 bases, and 14 bases lay in between. CDR3 coding DNA: TGTGCCAGCAGCGTAGTGGGCGGGATAGGGGAGACCCAGTACTTC. Protein: CASSVVGGIGETQYF.

The V and J genes are TRBV4-1 and TRBJ2-7, with TRBD1 as a possible D gene (6 bases). This CDR3 contains 11 residues. V shed 6 bases and J shed 8 bases, with 11 bases lying between them. Germline V CDR1 and CDR2: MGHRA, YSYEKL. CDR3 amino acids: CASRGDTQQYF. CDR3 in DNA: TGCGCCAGCAGAGGGGACACACAGCAGTACTTC.

This chain connects TRBV7-3 to TRBJ1-2; tentatively, D is TRBD1 (5 bases). Trimming removed 3 bases from V and 3 bases from J, with 11 bases in between. CDR3 length: 14 residues. CDR1 and CDR2 (germline): SGHTA, FQGTGA. The CDR3 DNA is TGTGCCAGCAGCTTGAATCGGGGGGACTATGGCTACACCTTC. It translates to CASSLNRGDYGYTF. Drawing the rest from reference TRBV7-3 and TRBJ1-2, the complete variable domain is GAGVSQTPSNKVTEKGKYVELRCDPISGHTALYWYRQSLGQGPEFLIYFQGTGAADDSGLPNDRFFAVRPEGSVSTLKIQRTERGDSAVYLCASSLNRGDYGYTFGSGTRLTVV.

V is TRBV28 and J is TRBJ2-1; 10 bases match TRBD2. Unmatched junction bases numbered 7, after V lost 5 bases and J lost 3 bases. Germline CDR1 is MDHEN and CDR2 is SYDVKM. This CDR3 spans 16 amino acids. DNA of the CDR3: TGTGCCAGCAGTGCCAGGACTAGCGGAATCTACAATGAGCAGTTCTTC. This gives the protein CASSARTSGIYNEQFF.

The rearrangement links TRBV9 to TRBJ2-1; D may be TRBD2 (6 bases). Trimming removed 4 bases from V and 6 bases from J, with 14 bases in between. This CDR3 is 14 amino acids long. CDR1 SGDLS and CDR2 YYNGEE come from the germline V gene. This chain's CDR3 is CASSTSTGSNEQFF. DNA of the CDR3: TGTGCCAGCAGCACCTCGACCGGGAGCAATGAGCAGTTCTTC.

V and J are TRBV6-1 and TRBJ2-2; perhaps TRBD1 as D (7 bases). There are 15 residues in the CDR3. Germline CDR1 reads MNHNS; CDR2 reads SASEGT. V was clipped by 8 bases and J by 0 bases, with 13 bases between them. The CDR3 sequence: CASPGGTSNTGELFF. The CDR3 DNA reads as TGTGCCAGCCCAGGGGGGACCTCGAACACCGGGGAGCTGTTTTTT.

The chain employs TRBV28 and TRBJ1-1; D might be TRBD1 (6 bases). The germline gives CDR1 MDHEN, CDR2 SYDVKM. This CDR3 spans 14 amino acids. Deletions cut 6 bases from V and 3 bases from J, with 14 bases between. CDR3 protein: CASRNPGHYTEAFF. CDR3 bases: TGTGCCAGCAGAAACCCGGGACACTACACTGAAGCTTTCTTT.

This chain connects TRBV4-3 to TRBJ2-7; possibly TRBD1 for D (5 bases). V was cut by 3 bases and J by 5 bases, with 17 bases left in between. Germline V CDR1 and CDR2: LGHNA, YSLEER. The CDR3 loop spans 15 amino acids. CDR3 amino acids: CASSHNQGTLDEQYF. The CDR3 DNA reads TGCGCCAGCAGCCACAATCAGGGTACGCTGGACGAGCAGTACTTC.

This clone appeared a few times. The chain combines TRBV27 with TRBJ2-3; perhaps TRBD1 as D (6 bases). V lost 5 bases to trimming and J lost 0 bases, with 9 bases between them. Looked up from germline, CDR1 is MNHEY and CDR2 is SMNVEV (reference sequence). This CDR3 spans 14 amino acids. The CDR3 coding sequence is TGTGCCAGCAGTCGACAGGTCAGCACAGATACGCAGTATTTT. Protein: CASSRQVSTDTQYF.

The chain couples TRBV4-3 to TRBJ2-1; perhaps TRBD1 as D (6 bases). Germline V gene sequence: CDR1 LGHNA, CDR2 YSLEER. Between the trimmed V and J ends, which lost 0 bases and 3 bases, there was a span of 12 bases. This CDR3 is 16 amino acids long. In DNA form, the CDR3 reads TGCGCCAGCAGCCAAGAACACGGGGACATCTACAATGAGCAGTTCTTC. It specifies CASSQEHGDIYNEQFF.

This clone was counted at least ten times. V and J are TRBV6-1 and TRBJ2-7; 7 bases match TRBD2. The CDR3 is 15 amino acids. Germline V gene lookup returns CDR1 MNHNS and CDR2 SASEGT. Germline trimming cut 4 bases from V and 3 bases from J; bases unmatched to any gene: 9. The CDR3 DNA follows: TGTGCCAGCAGTGGCTTCGTCAGGGACTACTACGAGCAGTACTTC. This sequence encodes CASSGFVRDYYEQYF.

The chain uses TRBV7-9 and TRBJ1-1; the D gene is possibly TRBD1 (5 bases). Germline assignment: CDR1 SEHNR and CDR2 FQNEAQ (reference sequence). V was cut by 5 bases and J by 8 bases, with 18 bases left in between. The CDR3 spans 14 residues. CDR3 nucleotide sequence: TGTGCCAGCAGCCAACAGAAGAGACAGAAGGAAGCTTTCTTT. Amino acids: CASSQQKRQKEAFF.

V is TRBV2 and J is TRBJ2-2, with TRBD1 identical over 7 bases. CDR3 size: 16 residues. The V gene's germline CDR1 is SNHLY and CDR2 FYNNEI. With V trimmed by 6 bases and J by 3 bases, 10 bases remained unmatched. The CDR3 protein is CASSRIGGAYTGELFF. CDR3 DNA sequence: TGTGCCAGCAGCAGAATAGGGGGCGCGTACACCGGGGAGCTGTTTTTT.

Comments on this clone: Other DNA sequences within the sample encode an identical CDR3. The gene calls are TRBV18 and TRBJ2-7; no firm D call. The CDR3 has 13 amino acids. Trimming stripped 3 bases from V and 2 bases from J, with 8 bases between. Germline CDR1 and CDR2: KGHSH and LQKENI. The CDR3 loop reads CASSPPGTYEQYF. DNA for the CDR3: TGTGCCAGCTCACCGCCAGGCACCTACGAGCAGTACTTC.

The V call is TRBV27, the J call TRBJ2-7; TRBD1 matches at 8 bases. The CDR3 runs to 15 residues. Germline V gene data show CDR1 as MNHEY and CDR2 as SMNVEV (reference sequence). The V segment lost 7 bases and the J segment 3 bases; nucleotides outside the gene matches: 11. CDR3 DNA sequence: TGTGCCAGCACTAGGGAAACAGGGGGTGTCTACGAGCAGTACTTC. Translated: CASTRETGGVYEQYF.

The CDR3 DNA sequence: TGTGCCACCAGCAGAGATTTTCGGGACAGTAGTGGAGCCCAGCATTTT. Amino acid sequence: CATSRDFRDSSGAQHF. V usage is TRBV15 and J usage is TRBJ1-5; TRBD1 matches at 7 bases. This CDR3 comprises 16 residues. V was pared by 0 bases and J by 11 bases, with 13 bases of the junction left unmatched. CDR1 LNHNV and CDR2 YYDKDF come from the germline V gene (reference sequence).

This chain uses TRBV25-1 with TRBJ1-5; tentatively, D is TRBD1 (6 bases). There are 14 residues in the CDR3. Deletions cut 3 bases from V and 7 bases from J, with 13 bases between. Per the germline V gene, CDR1 is MGHDK and CDR2 is SYGVNS. CDR3 sequence (DNA): TGTGCCAGCAGTGAGACAGGAATACAACAGCCCCAGCATTTT. It yields the protein CASSETGIQQPQHF.

The chain carries TRBV7-2 and TRBJ2-7; D unresolved. The CDR3 covers 14 residues. The germline V gene encodes CDR1 SGHTA and CDR2 FQGNSA. Trimming removed 4 bases at V and 3 bases at J, with 13 bases between. The CDR3 spells CASSSYTKIYEQYF. The CDR3 bases are TGTGCCAGCAGCTCTTACACGAAAATCTACGAGCAGTACTTC.

The chain links TRBV27 to TRBJ2-7, with 7 bases aligning to TRBD1. The CDR3 has 13 residues. Looked up from germline, CDR1 is MNHEY and CDR2 is SMNVEV (reference sequence). Trimming took 5 bases from V and 4 from J; bases not matched to a gene: 5. CDR3 coding DNA: TGTGCCAGCAGTACGGACAGGACATACGAGCAGTACTTC. Protein sequence: CASSTDRTYEQYF.

This clone was detected only a few times. The rearrangement links TRBV18 to TRBJ2-1; no clear D gene. Germline CDR1 KGHSH, CDR2 LQKENI. This CDR3 spans 15 amino acids. With 2 bases removed from V and 1 base from J, the gap between germline ends came to 9 bases. The CDR3 coding sequence is TGTGCCAGCTCACCAATACGGTCTTCCTACAATGAGCAGTTCTTC. Translation gives CASSPIRSSYNEQFF.

V and J are TRBV13 and TRBJ1-1; a weak D match, TRBD1 (5 bases). This CDR3 has 15 amino acids. V gave up 0 bases and J gave up 0 bases, with 8 bases separating them. Germline values: CDR1 PRHDT, CDR2 FYEKMQ (reference sequence). CDR3 amino acids: CASSLGPGLNTEAFF. The CDR3 region has the DNA TGTGCCAGCAGCTTAGGGCCAGGGTTGAACACTGAAGCTTTCTTT. The full variable domain, rest sourced from reference TRBV13 and TRBJ1-1, is AAGVIQSPRHLIKEKRETATLKCYPIPRHDTVYWYQQGPGQDPQFLISFYEKMQSDKGSIPDRFSAQQFSDYHSELNMSSLELGDSALYFCASSLGPGLNTEAFFGQGTRLTVV.

This sequence joins TRBV29-1 and TRBJ2-7; 9 bases are shared with TRBD1. The length of the CDR3 is 14 residues. The junction had 9 bases not matched to a gene; V was cut back by 3 bases and J by 6 bases. Germline V lookup: CDR1 SQVTM, CDR2 ANQGSEA. CDR3 sequence: CSVEVDRGQSEQYF. Written as DNA, the CDR3 is TGCAGCGTTGAGGTGGACAGGGGACAGTCCGAGCAGTACTTC.

The chain has TRBV6-4 and TRBJ2-6; D may be TRBD2 (6 bases). The CDR3 contains 15 residues. The germline V gene has CDR1 MRHNA and CDR2 SNTAGT. Trimming removed 4 bases at V and 0 bases at J, with 7 bases between. CDR3 nucleotide sequence: TGTGCCAGCAGTGGGACTAACTCTGGGGCCAACGTCCTGACTTTC. This sequence encodes CASSGTNSGANVLTF.